Listed below are T cell receptor beta chains from one sample, sequenced in a study of a mutant IDH1 vaccine in newly diagnosed glioma. The method was immunoSEQ multiplex PCR; TCRdb's version includes in-frame clones alone and lacks a portion of them. The sample holds 20,000 to 25,000 clones, approximately 88% seen once. The antigens for these receptors are not known. This specimen consisted of PBMCs, obtained from a glioma patient whose treatment included an IDH1 peptide vaccine. The source is a man aged 35 to 55 with glioma. Both conserved end residues are part of each CDR3. Each record gives: clone size, V gene, D gene, J gene, CDR3 DNA, CDR3 protein. D genes are given only for firm matches. Part of the rows lack a size; the others show once, few, many or a class for expanded clones.

clone size: NA; V gene: TRBV4-2; D gene: NA; J gene: TRBJ1-2; CDR3 DNA: TGTGCCAGCAGCCAGACAGGACCCTATGGCTACACCTTC; CDR3 protein: CASSQTGPYGYTF
clone size: few; V gene: TRBV7-9; D gene: NA; J gene: TRBJ1-5; CDR3 DNA: TGTGCCACCAACAAGGAGGGGCAGCCCCAGCATTTT; CDR3 protein: CATNKEGQPQHF
clone size: NA; V gene: TRBV5-6; D gene: TRBD2; J gene: TRBJ2-1; CDR3 DNA: TGTGCCAGCAGCTTGGGACTAGCGGGACTTTCGAATGAGCAGTTCTTC; CDR3 protein: CASSLGLAGLSNEQFF
clone size: few; V gene: TRBV5-8; D gene: TRBD1; J gene: TRBJ1-4; CDR3 DNA: TGTGCTTCAGCCCGACAGGGTGGTGAAAAACTGTTTTTT; CDR3 protein: CASARQGGEKLFF
clone size: NA; V gene: TRBV6-5; D gene: TRBD2; J gene: TRBJ2-2; CDR3 DNA: TGTGCCAGCAGTTGGACTAGCGGGGAGCTGTTTTTT; CDR3 protein: CASSWTSGELFF
clone size: NA; V gene: TRBV19; D gene: NA; J gene: TRBJ2-7; CDR3 DNA: TGTGCCAGTAGCTCCGGAGGTTACGAGCAGTACTTC; CDR3 protein: CASSSGGYEQYF
clone size: few; V gene: TRBV2; D gene: NA; J gene: TRBJ2-2; CDR3 DNA: TGTGCCAGCAACTACTTCACCGGGGAGCTGTTTTTT; CDR3 protein: CASNYFTGELFF
clone size: NA; V gene: TRBV5-6; D gene: NA; J gene: TRBJ2-7; CDR3 DNA: TGTGCCAGCAGCTTGGTTGCCTTTACCTACGAGCAGTACTTC; CDR3 protein: CASSLVAFTYEQYF
clone size: NA; V gene: TRBV5-5; D gene: NA; J gene: TRBJ1-5; CDR3 DNA: TGTGCCAGCGGCCATAGCAATCAGCCCCAGCATTTT; CDR3 protein: CASGHSNQPQHF
clone size: NA; V gene: TRBV5-1; D gene: NA; J gene: TRBJ2-7; CDR3 DNA: TGCGCCGGCAGCAGGCAGAAAGGATACGAGCAGTACTTC; CDR3 protein: CAGSRQKGYEQYF
clone size: NA; V gene: TRBV9; D gene: NA; J gene: TRBJ2-1; CDR3 DNA: TGTGCCAGCAGCGCGAGCAGTAACATGTACAATGAGCAGTTCTTC; CDR3 protein: CASSASSNMYNEQFF
clone size: NA; V gene: TRBV29-1; D gene: NA; J gene: TRBJ1-2; CDR3 DNA: TGCAGCGTGAGAGCCAACAGGTATGGCTACACCTTC; CDR3 protein: CSVRANRYGYTF
clone size: NA; V gene: TRBV5-1; D gene: TRBD2; J gene: TRBJ2-7; CDR3 DNA: TGCGCCAGCAGCTTGACTAGCGGGAAAACTGACTCCTACGAGCAGTACTTC; CDR3 protein: CASSLTSGKTDSYEQYF
clone size: NA; V gene: TRBV6-6; D gene: NA; J gene: TRBJ1-1; CDR3 DNA: TGTGCCAGCAGGGACCAGGACGGGAGAAACACTGAAGCTTTCTTT; CDR3 protein: CASRDQDGRNTEAFF
clone size: NA; V gene: TRBV27; D gene: NA; J gene: TRBJ1-5; CDR3 DNA: TGTGCCAGCAGTCTAAGTGGATATCAGCCCCAGCATTTT; CDR3 protein: CASSLSGYQPQHF
clone size: NA; V gene: TRBV7-2; D gene: TRBD1; J gene: TRBJ1-2; CDR3 DNA: TGTGCCAGCAGCTTAGCCGGGACAGGACGAATCGCTAACTATGGCTACACCTTC; CDR3 protein: CASSLAGTGRIANYGYTF
clone size: NA; V gene: TRBV19; D gene: NA; J gene: TRBJ2-1; CDR3 DNA: TGTGCCAGTAGTATAGTATTAGGTGAGCAGTTCTTC; CDR3 protein: CASSIVLGEQFF
clone size: once; V gene: TRBV11-2; D gene: NA; J gene: TRBJ2-1; CDR3 DNA: TGTGCCAGCAGCGAAAGCTCCAGTCTCAAAGGTGAGCAGTTCTTC; CDR3 protein: CASSESSSLKGEQFF
clone size: NA; V gene: TRBV9; D gene: NA; J gene: TRBJ1-2; CDR3 DNA: TGTGCCAGCAGCTTACAGGGACGAAGGAACTATGGCTACACCTTC; CDR3 protein: CASSLQGRRNYGYTF
clone size: NA; V gene: TRBV11-3; D gene: NA; J gene: TRBJ2-7; CDR3 DNA: TGTGCCAGCAGCTTAGGCGGGACCACGGCCTACGAGCAGTACTTC; CDR3 protein: CASSLGGTTAYEQYF
clone size: NA; V gene: TRBV10-3; D gene: NA; J gene: TRBJ2-7; CDR3 DNA: TGTGCCATCAGTGAAAAAGCGGACCTGAGCTCCTACGAGCAGTACTTC; CDR3 protein: CAISEKADLSSYEQYF
clone size: NA; V gene: TRBV5-1; D gene: NA; J gene: TRBJ2-7; CDR3 DNA: TGCGCCAGCAGCTTGGCCCGTCCGGGACCGGACGAGCAGTACTTC; CDR3 protein: CASSLARPGPDEQYF
clone size: NA; V gene: TRBV7-2; D gene: NA; J gene: TRBJ2-5; CDR3 DNA: TGTGCCAGCAGCTTGGGCAGGGGAGGAGAGACCCAGTACTTC; CDR3 protein: CASSLGRGGETQYF
clone size: NA; V gene: TRBV6-1; D gene: NA; J gene: TRBJ2-3; CDR3 DNA: TGTGCCAGCAGTGAAACGGGCGGGGGCCCGGGCCCAGATACGCAGTATTTT; CDR3 protein: CASSETGGGPGPDTQYF
clone size: NA; V gene: TRBV15; D gene: NA; J gene: TRBJ2-2; CDR3 DNA: TGTGCCACCAGCAGAGATCTTACGAACACCGGGGAGCTGTTTTTT; CDR3 protein: CATSRDLTNTGELFF
clone size: NA; V gene: TRBV9; D gene: NA; J gene: TRBJ1-2; CDR3 DNA: TGTGCCAGCAGCGTAGAGGCCCCAGGCCTCTATGGCTACACCTTC; CDR3 protein: CASSVEAPGLYGYTF
clone size: NA; V gene: TRBV2; D gene: NA; J gene: TRBJ1-4; CDR3 DNA: TGTGCCAGCAGCCGACAGAATACTAATGAAAAACTGTTTTTT; CDR3 protein: CASSRQNTNEKLFF
clone size: NA; V gene: TRBV2; D gene: NA; J gene: TRBJ2-7; CDR3 DNA: TGTGCCAGCAGTGGGTATATAGAACAACCCAATCATTTC; CDR3 protein: CASSGYIEQPNHF
clone size: NA; V gene: TRBV6-5; D gene: NA; J gene: TRBJ2-5; CDR3 DNA: TGTGCCAGCAGTTACGAGGGCTCGGGGGCCGAGACCCAGTACTTC; CDR3 protein: CASSYEGSGAETQYF
clone size: NA; V gene: TRBV5-4; D gene: NA; J gene: TRBJ2-5; CDR3 DNA: TGTGCCAGCAATGCCGGGACGGAACTGCAAGAGACCCAGTACTTC; CDR3 protein: CASNAGTELQETQYF
clone size: once; V gene: TRBV2; D gene: NA; J gene: TRBJ2-4; CDR3 DNA: TGTGCCAGCAGTGCAGGGGCAAGCATTCAGTACTTC; CDR3 protein: CASSAGASIQYF
clone size: NA; V gene: TRBV11-3; D gene: TRBD1; J gene: TRBJ2-1; CDR3 DNA: TGTGCCAGCAGCGATTTCGGGACAGGGTACAATGAGCAGTTCTTC; CDR3 protein: CASSDFGTGYNEQFF
clone size: NA; V gene: TRBV23-1; D gene: NA; J gene: TRBJ1-2; CDR3 DNA: TGCGCCAACGCCTATGGCTACACCTTC; CDR3 protein: CANAYGYTF
clone size: few; V gene: TRBV14; D gene: TRBD1; J gene: TRBJ1-1; CDR3 DNA: TGTGCCAGCAGCCGTTACAGGGGGCTAAGGACTGAAGCTTTCTTT; CDR3 protein: CASSRYRGLRTEAFF
clone size: NA; V gene: TRBV2; D gene: TRBD2; J gene: TRBJ2-1; CDR3 DNA: TGTGCCAGCAGATTCAGCGGGAGGGGTTATAATGAGCAGTTCTTC; CDR3 protein: CASRFSGRGYNEQFF
clone size: NA; V gene: TRBV29-1; D gene: NA; J gene: TRBJ1-2; CDR3 DNA: TGCAGCGTTGGTCTGGGTACCTATGGCTACACCTTC; CDR3 protein: CSVGLGTYGYTF
clone size: NA; V gene: TRBV11-1; D gene: NA; J gene: TRBJ2-7; CDR3 DNA: TGTGCCAGCAGCTTAGCGACCAGGCAGTACTTC; CDR3 protein: CASSLATRQYF
clone size: NA; V gene: TRBV18; D gene: TRBD2; J gene: TRBJ2-5; CDR3 DNA: TGTGCCAGCTCACCACAGGGAGGCGGGAGGCCGGAAGAGACCCAGTACTTC; CDR3 protein: CASSPQGGGRPEETQYF
clone size: once; V gene: TRBV2; D gene: NA; J gene: TRBJ2-3; CDR3 DNA: TGTGCCAGCAGACTGCAACCTTTGGGAGCGTCTGATACGCAGTATTTT; CDR3 protein: CASRLQPLGASDTQYF
clone size: NA; V gene: TRBV2; D gene: TRBD2; J gene: TRBJ2-7; CDR3 DNA: TGTGCCAGCGGGGGGGTGCAGTACTTC; CDR3 protein: CASGGVQYF
clone size: once; V gene: TRBV21-1; D gene: NA; J gene: TRBJ2-7; CDR3 DNA: TGTGCCAGCAGCAAATCCTACGAGCAGTACTTC; CDR3 protein: CASSKSYEQYF
clone size: once; V gene: TRBV15; D gene: NA; J gene: TRBJ2-2; CDR3 DNA: TGTGCCACCAGCAGAGATTTGCCTCCCGCGAACACCGGGGAGCTGTTTTTT; CDR3 protein: CATSRDLPPANTGELFF
clone size: few; V gene: TRBV7-9; D gene: NA; J gene: TRBJ2-7; CDR3 DNA: TGTGCCAGCACGAGCTCCTACGAGCAGTACTTC; CDR3 protein: CASTSSYEQYF
clone size: NA; V gene: TRBV7-8; D gene: NA; J gene: TRBJ1-2; CDR3 DNA: TGTGCCAGCAGCGAGATGGGGGACTCCTATGGCTACACCTTC; CDR3 protein: CASSEMGDSYGYTF
clone size: NA; V gene: TRBV12-5; D gene: TRBD2; J gene: TRBJ2-1; CDR3 DNA: TGTGCTAGTGGGGTTGGGCGGGGGAGTGAGCAGTTCTTC; CDR3 protein: CASGVGRGSEQFF
clone size: NA; V gene: TRBV5-4; D gene: TRBD2; J gene: TRBJ2-3; CDR3 DNA: TGTGCCAGCAGCTTGCCGACTAGCGGGAGAAAGGATACGCAGTATTTT; CDR3 protein: CASSLPTSGRKDTQYF
clone size: NA; V gene: TRBV11-2; D gene: TRBD1; J gene: TRBJ2-7; CDR3 DNA: TGTGCCAGCAGCACCCGGACAGGCGGCTGGGACGAGCAGTACTTC; CDR3 protein: CASSTRTGGWDEQYF
clone size: NA; V gene: TRBV7-9; D gene: TRBD1; J gene: TRBJ2-7; CDR3 DNA: TGTGCCAGCAGCTCACCGGGACAGGTTAGCTCCTACGAGCAGTACTTC; CDR3 protein: CASSSPGQVSSYEQYF
clone size: few; V gene: TRBV19; D gene: TRBD1; J gene: TRBJ2-7; CDR3 DNA: TGTGCCAGTAGTACCCCGACAGGGAATTACGAGCAGTACTTC; CDR3 protein: CASSTPTGNYEQYF
clone size: NA; V gene: TRBV25-1; D gene: TRBD2; J gene: TRBJ2-1; CDR3 DNA: TGTGCCAGCAGTGAATCTAGCGGGGGAAGTAATGAGCAGTTCTTC; CDR3 protein: CASSESSGGSNEQFF
clone size: NA; V gene: TRBV5-1; D gene: TRBD2; J gene: TRBJ2-5; CDR3 DNA: TGCGCCAGCCGCGGGTCTGAGCGGGAGGTTGTATTTGGAGAGACCCAGTACTTC; CDR3 protein: CASRGSEREVVFGETQYF
clone size: NA; V gene: TRBV11-3; D gene: NA; J gene: TRBJ1-5; CDR3 DNA: TGTGCCAGCAGCTCCACGCTTTGGGGTTTAAATGAGCCCCAGCATTTT; CDR3 protein: CASSSTLWGLNEPQHF
clone size: NA; V gene: TRBV9; D gene: NA; J gene: TRBJ2-3; CDR3 DNA: TGTGCCAGCAGCGTTGAACTGCGAGATACGCAGTATTTT; CDR3 protein: CASSVELRDTQYF
clone size: once; V gene: TRBV19; D gene: TRBD2; J gene: TRBJ2-3; CDR3 DNA: TGTGCCAGTAGCTATGCCGGGACTAGCGGCACAGATACGCAGTATTTT; CDR3 protein: CASSYAGTSGTDTQYF
clone size: NA; V gene: TRBV7-9; D gene: NA; J gene: TRBJ1-3; CDR3 DNA: TGTGCCAGCAGTTTACGGGTCTCTGGAAACACCATATATTTT; CDR3 protein: CASSLRVSGNTIYF
clone size: NA; V gene: TRBV7-2; D gene: NA; J gene: TRBJ1-2; CDR3 DNA: TGTGCCAGCAGCTTAGAAGGTCCCATCGGGGGTGCAGAACCCTATGGCTACACCTTC; CDR3 protein: CASSLEGPIGGAEPYGYTF
clone size: NA; V gene: TRBV29-1; D gene: TRBD2; J gene: TRBJ2-3; CDR3 DNA: TGCAGCGTTGAGGGGACTAGCGTAGATACGCAGTATTTT; CDR3 protein: CSVEGTSVDTQYF